Presented here are 9 T cell receptor beta chains from one specimen sequenced in a study of human T cells and chemical hapten exposure. TCRdb analysed the RACE reads with MiXCR anew, one entry per CDR3 protein. The profile shows about 120,000 distinct CDR3 sequences, around 11% of them singletons. Time point here: patch test 3, about 24 weeks after DPC sensitization. Treatment specified: therapeutic diphenylcyclopropenone sensitization with weekly scalp DPC. The sequenced sample was whole blood, obtained in connection with sensitization to the hapten diphenylcyclopropenone (DPC). These receptors originate from a woman aged 45 to 65 with alopecia areata. Some clones in this sample may be carry-over from other donors' samples.

There are a few counts of this clonotype. V gene TRBV20-1 combines with J gene TRBJ1-1, with D hard to call. Germline V gene lookup returns CDR1 DFQATT and CDR2 SNEGSKA (reference sequence). The V end was cut by 5 bases, the J end by 0 bases, with 13 bases between. The CDR3 length is 14 residues. CDR3 in amino acids: CSAGPADLNTEAFF. The CDR3 coding sequence is TGCAGTGCTGGCCCCGCGGACTTGAACACTGAAGCTTTCTTT.

The chain is built from TRBV5-4 and TRBJ2-7; 11 bases match TRBD1. Trimming at V came to 4 bases and at J to 4 bases, leaving 4 bases not matched to a gene. This CDR3 has 14 residues. CDR1 SGHNT and CDR2 YYREEE come from the germline V gene (reference sequence). This CDR3 reads CASSQGQGGYEQYF. Written as DNA, the CDR3 is TGTGCCAGCAGCCAGGGACAGGGGGGTTACGAGCAGTACTTC.

This clonotype came up a few times. The rearrangement joins TRBV7-2 to TRBJ1-5; D remains ambiguous. The CDR3 covers 12 residues. The germline gives CDR1 SGHTA, CDR2 FQGNSA. V was clipped by 5 bases and J by 5 bases, with 7 bases between them. The CDR3 loop is CASSPYDQPQHF. The DNA for the CDR3 is TGTGCCAGCAGCCCCTATGATCAGCCCCAGCATTTT.

The V and J genes are TRBV12-3 or TRBV12-4 and TRBJ2-3, with D unresolved. CDR3 length: 12 amino acids. The germline V and J ends were trimmed by 7 bases and 8 bases, with 13 bases remaining between them. The CDR3 region has the DNA TGTGCCAGCATTTCTAGGGTGGGTACGCAGTATTTT. Protein sequence: CASISRVGTQYF.

This clonotype has more than one count but fewer than ten. The rearrangement joins TRBV6-2 or TRBV6-3 to TRBJ2-3, with D perhaps given as TRBD1 or TRBD2 (6 bases each). Trimming removed 8 bases from V and 6 bases from J, with 15 bases in between. Germline V gene lookup returns CDR1 MNHEY and CDR2 SVGEGT. The CDR3 consists of 13 residues. The CDR3 coding sequence is TGTGCCAGCTCGGAGGGGGGCTTGGATACGCAGTATTTT. Encoded protein: CASSEGGLDTQYF.

The chain carries TRBV12-3 or TRBV12-4 and TRBJ2-3; 14 bases map to TRBD2. V dropped 3 bases and J dropped 5; count of bases not matched to a gene: 1. The CDR3 extends over 15 amino acids. This chain's CDR3 is CASSFGTSGRDTQYF. DNA of the CDR3: TGTGCCAGCAGTTTTGGGACTAGCGGGAGAGATACGCAGTATTTT.

The chain carries TRBV5-5 and TRBJ2-5; no clear D gene. The CDR3 is 13 amino acids. Trimming shortened V by 3 bases and J by 2 bases, and 8 bases separated the two germline ends. Germline lookup yields CDR1 SGHKS and CDR2 YYEKEE (reference sequence). The CDR3 reads CASSSGRQETQYF. The DNA of the CDR3 is TGTGCCAGCAGCTCGGGCCGACAAGAGACCCAGTACTTC.

This clonotype was seen ten or more times. The chain employs TRBV6-6 and TRBJ2-7; D is unclear. V was clipped by 5 bases and J by 8 bases, with 19 bases between them. The CDR3 runs 14 residues. Germline V gives CDR1 MNHNY, CDR2 SVGAGI (reference sequence). CDR3 nucleotides: TGTGCCAGCAGTCCCGAGTTCCCACCGGTGAAGCAGTACTTC. Translating it yields CASSPEFPPVKQYF.

This clonotype was detected a few times. This likely comes from a read error, as the CDR3 has no conserved phenylalanine or tryptophan at its end. No DNA is shown, since the ends of the CDR3 on it are uncertain; the CDR3 is the one TCRdb lists. V usage is TRBV3-1 and J usage is TRBJ2-7; TRBD2, the table's D call, was not compared with the DNA. CDR1 and CDR2 (germline): LGHDT, YNNKEL (reference sequence). With termini counted, the CDR3 has 12 amino acids. CDR3 loop: CASSYSGRAQSG.